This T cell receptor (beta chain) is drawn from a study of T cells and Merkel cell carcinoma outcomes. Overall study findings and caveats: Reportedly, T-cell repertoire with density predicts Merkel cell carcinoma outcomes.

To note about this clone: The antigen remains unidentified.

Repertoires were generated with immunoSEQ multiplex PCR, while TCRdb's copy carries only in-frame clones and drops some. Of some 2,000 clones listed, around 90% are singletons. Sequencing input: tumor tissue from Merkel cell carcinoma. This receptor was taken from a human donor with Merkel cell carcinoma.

The CDR3 DNA sequence: TGTGCCAGCAGCTGGGGACAGGCCGCTGGGGCCAACGTCCTGACTTTC. This sequence encodes CASSWGQAAGANVLTF. J is TRBJ2-6 and V is TRBV7-9, with 8 bases fitting TRBD1. The CDR3 runs 16 residues. V lost 4 bases and J lost 2; bases outside the gene matches: 4. Germline assignment: CDR1 SEHNR and CDR2 FQNEAQ (reference sequence).